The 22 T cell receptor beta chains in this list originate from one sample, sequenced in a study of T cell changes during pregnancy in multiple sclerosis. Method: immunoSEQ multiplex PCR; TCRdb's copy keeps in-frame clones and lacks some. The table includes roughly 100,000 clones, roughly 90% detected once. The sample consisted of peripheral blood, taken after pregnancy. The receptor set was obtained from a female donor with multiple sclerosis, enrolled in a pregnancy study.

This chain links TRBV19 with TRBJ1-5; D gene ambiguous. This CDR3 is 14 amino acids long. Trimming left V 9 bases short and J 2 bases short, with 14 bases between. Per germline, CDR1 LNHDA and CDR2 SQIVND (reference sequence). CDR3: CASKVGEGNQPQHF. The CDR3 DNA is TGTGCCAGCAAGGTTGGGGAGGGCAATCAGCCCCAGCATTTT.

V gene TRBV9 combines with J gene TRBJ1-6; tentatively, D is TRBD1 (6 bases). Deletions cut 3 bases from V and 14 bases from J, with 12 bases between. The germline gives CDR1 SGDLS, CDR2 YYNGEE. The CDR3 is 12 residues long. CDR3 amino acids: CASSDRRGTLHF. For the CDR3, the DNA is TGTGCCAGCAGCGACCGAAGGGGGACCCTCCACTTT.

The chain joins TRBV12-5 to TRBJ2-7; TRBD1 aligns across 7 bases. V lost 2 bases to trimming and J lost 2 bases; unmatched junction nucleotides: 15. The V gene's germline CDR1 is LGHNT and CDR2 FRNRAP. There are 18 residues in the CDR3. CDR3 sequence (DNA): TGTGCTAGTGGTTTGACCGGCCAAACCACGGGACAGACCTACGAGCAGTACTTC. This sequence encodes CASGLTGQTTGQTYEQYF.

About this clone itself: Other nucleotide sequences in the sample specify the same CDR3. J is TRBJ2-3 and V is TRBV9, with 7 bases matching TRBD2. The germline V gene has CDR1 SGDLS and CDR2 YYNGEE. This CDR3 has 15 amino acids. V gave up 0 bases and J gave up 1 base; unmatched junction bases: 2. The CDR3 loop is CASSVAGGGTDTQYF. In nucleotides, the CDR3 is TGTGCCAGCAGCGTAGCGGGGGGTGGCACAGATACGCAGTATTTT.

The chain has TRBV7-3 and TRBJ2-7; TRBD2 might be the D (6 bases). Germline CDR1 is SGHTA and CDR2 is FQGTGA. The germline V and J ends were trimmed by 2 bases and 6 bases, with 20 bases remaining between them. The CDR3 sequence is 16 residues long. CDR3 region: CASSLAGPGTRGEQYF. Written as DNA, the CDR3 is TGTGCCAGCAGCTTAGCCGGACCCGGGACTCGGGGCGAGCAGTACTTC.

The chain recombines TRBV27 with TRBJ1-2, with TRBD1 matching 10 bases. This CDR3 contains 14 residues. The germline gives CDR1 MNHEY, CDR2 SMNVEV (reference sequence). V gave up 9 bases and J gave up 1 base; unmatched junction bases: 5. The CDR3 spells CASTGTGVNYGYTF. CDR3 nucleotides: TGTGCCAGTACCGGGACAGGGGTTAACTATGGCTACACCTTC.

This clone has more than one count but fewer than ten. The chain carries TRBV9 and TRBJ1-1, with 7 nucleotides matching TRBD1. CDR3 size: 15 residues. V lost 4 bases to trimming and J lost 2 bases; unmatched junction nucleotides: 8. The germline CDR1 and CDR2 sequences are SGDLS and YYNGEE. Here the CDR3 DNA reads TGTGCCAGCAGCAAATGGGACAGAACAAACACTGAAGCTTTCTTT. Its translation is CASSKWDRTNTEAFF.

CDR3 sequence (DNA): TGTGCCAGCAGGATCCCCGGTCCCCATGATTCACCCCTCCACTTT. Its protein product is CASRIPGPHDSPLHF. V is TRBV27 and J is TRBJ1-6, with D hard to call. CDR1 and CDR2 from the germline V gene are MNHEY and SMNVEV (reference sequence). The CDR3 consists of 15 residues. The V gene lost 6 bases and the J gene lost 8 bases, with 17 bases spanning the gap.

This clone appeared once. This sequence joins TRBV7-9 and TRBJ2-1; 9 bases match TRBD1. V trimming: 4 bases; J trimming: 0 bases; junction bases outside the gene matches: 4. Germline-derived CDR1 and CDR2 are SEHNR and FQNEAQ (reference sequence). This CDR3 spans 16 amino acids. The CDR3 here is CASSSGQGLSYNEQFF. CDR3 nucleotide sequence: TGTGCCAGCAGCTCGGGACAGGGCCTCTCCTACAATGAGCAGTTCTTC.

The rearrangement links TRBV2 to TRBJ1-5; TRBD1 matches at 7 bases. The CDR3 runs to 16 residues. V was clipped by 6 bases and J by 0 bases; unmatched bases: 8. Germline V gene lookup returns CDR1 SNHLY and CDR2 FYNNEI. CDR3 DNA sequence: TGTGCCAGCAGCCGGGACAGAACTTATAGCAATCAGCCCCAGCATTTT. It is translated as CASSRDRTYSNQPQHF.

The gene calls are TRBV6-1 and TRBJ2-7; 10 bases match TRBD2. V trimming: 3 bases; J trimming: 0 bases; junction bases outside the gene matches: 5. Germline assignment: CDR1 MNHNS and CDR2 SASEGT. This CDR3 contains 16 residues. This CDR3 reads CASSDRGLAASYEQYF. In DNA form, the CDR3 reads TGTGCCAGCAGTGACCGTGGACTAGCGGCCTCCTACGAGCAGTACTTC.

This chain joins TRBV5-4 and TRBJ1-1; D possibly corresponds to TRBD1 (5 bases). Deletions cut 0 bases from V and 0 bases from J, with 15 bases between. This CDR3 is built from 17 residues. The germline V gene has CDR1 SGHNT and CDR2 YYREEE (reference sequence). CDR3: CASSLVGQGGLNTEAFF. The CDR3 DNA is TGTGCCAGCAGCTTGGTGGGGCAGGGAGGACTGAACACTGAAGCTTTCTTT.

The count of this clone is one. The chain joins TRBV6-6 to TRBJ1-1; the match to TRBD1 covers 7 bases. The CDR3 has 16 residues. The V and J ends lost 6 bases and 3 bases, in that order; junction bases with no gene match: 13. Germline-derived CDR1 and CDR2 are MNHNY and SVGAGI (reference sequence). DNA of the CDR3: TGTGCCAGCAGCCCCCCGACAGGGTTGACGGACACTGAAGCTTTCTTT. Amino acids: CASSPPTGLTDTEAFF.

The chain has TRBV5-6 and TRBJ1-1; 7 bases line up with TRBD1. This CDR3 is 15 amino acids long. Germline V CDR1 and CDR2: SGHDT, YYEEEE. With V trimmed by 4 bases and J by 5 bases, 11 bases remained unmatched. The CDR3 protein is CASSDIKQGRTEAFF. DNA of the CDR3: TGTGCCAGCAGCGATATAAAACAGGGGAGGACTGAAGCTTTCTTT.

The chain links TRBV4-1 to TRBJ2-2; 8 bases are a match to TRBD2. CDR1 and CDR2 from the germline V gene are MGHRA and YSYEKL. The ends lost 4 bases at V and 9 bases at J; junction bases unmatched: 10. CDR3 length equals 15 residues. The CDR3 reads CASSRPAGALWELFF. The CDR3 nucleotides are TGCGCCAGCAGCCGCCCAGCGGGGGCCCTTTGGGAGCTGTTTTTT.

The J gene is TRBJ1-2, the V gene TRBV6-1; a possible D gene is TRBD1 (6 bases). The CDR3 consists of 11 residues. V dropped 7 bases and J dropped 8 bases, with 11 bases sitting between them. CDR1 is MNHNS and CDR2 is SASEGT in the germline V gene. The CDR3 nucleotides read TGTGCCAGCACCAGGACAGTCGGCTACACCTTC. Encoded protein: CASTRTVGYTF.

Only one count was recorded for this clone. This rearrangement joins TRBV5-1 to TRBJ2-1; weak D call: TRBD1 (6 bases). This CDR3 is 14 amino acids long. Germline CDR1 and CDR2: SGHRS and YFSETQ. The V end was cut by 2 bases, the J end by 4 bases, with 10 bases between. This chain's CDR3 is CASSLQGPYNEQFF. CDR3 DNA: TGCGCCAGCAGCTTACAGGGTCCGTACAATGAGCAGTTCTTC.

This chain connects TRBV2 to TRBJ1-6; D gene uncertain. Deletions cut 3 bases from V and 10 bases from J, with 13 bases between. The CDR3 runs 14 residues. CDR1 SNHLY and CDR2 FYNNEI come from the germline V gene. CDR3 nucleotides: TGTGCCAGCAGTGACTCCCCCGTAGCATCACCCCTCCACTTT. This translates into CASSDSPVASPLHF. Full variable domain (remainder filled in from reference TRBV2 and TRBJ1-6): EPEVTQTPSHQVTQMGQEVILRCVPISNHLYFYWYRQILGQKVEFLVSFYNNEISEKSEIFDDQFSVERPDGSNFTLKIRSTKLEDSAMYFCASSDSPVASPLHFGNGTRLTVT.

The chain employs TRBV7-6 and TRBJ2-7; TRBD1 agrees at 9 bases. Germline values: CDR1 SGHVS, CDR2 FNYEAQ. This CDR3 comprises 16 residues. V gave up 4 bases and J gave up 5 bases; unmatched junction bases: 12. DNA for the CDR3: TGTGCCAGCAGCTCTCGGGGACAGGGATACCCCCACGAGCAGTACTTC. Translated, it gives CASSSRGQGYPHEQYF. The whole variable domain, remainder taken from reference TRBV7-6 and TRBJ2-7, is GAGVSQSPRYKVTKRGQDVALRCDPISGHVSLYWYRQALGQGPEFLTYFNYEAQQDKSGLPNDRFSAERPEGSISTLTIQRTEQRDSAMYRCASSSRGQGYPHEQYFGPGTRLTVT.

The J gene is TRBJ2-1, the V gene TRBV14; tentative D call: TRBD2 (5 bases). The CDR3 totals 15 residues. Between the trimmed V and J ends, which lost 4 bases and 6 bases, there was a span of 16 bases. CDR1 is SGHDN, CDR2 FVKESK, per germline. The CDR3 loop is CASSLGRGQINEQFF. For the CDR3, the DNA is TGTGCCAGCAGCCTTGGTAGAGGGCAGATCAATGAGCAGTTCTTC.

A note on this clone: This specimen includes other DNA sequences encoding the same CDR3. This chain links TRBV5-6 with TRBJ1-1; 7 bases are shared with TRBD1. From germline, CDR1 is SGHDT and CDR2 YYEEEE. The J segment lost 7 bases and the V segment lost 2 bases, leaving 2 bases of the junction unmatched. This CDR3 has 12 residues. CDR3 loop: CASSLGQVEAFF. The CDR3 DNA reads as TGTGCCAGCAGCTTAGGACAGGTTGAAGCTTTCTTT.

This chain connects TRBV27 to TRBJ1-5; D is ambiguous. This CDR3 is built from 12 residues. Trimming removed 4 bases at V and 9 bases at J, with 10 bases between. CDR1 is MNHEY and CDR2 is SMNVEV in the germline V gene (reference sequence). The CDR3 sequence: CASSYIGRPQHF. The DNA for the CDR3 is TGTGCCAGCAGTTACATAGGGAGGCCCCAGCATTTT.